This T cell receptor (beta chain) was identified in a study of T cells in Graves' hyperthyroidism and ophthalmopathy. Study results and caveats: By a 13 V-J model, ophthalmopathy was set apart from stable hyperthyroidism.

CDR3 size: 11 residues. Per the germline V gene, CDR1 is SNHLY and CDR2 is FYNNEI. Deletions cut 6 bases from V and 3 bases from J, with 5 bases between. The source material, RNA transcripts, was used to amplify TCR beta CDR3 regions. TCR CDR3 regions were first amplified by RT-PCR with HTBI primers. MiXCR, applied by TCRdb to the multiplex PCR reads, yields one record per CDR3 protein. The profile shows under 400,000 distinct CDR3 sequences, around a fifth of them singletons. This clonotype has a count of ten or more. The antigen remains unidentified. Sequenced input: blood. This clonotype was sampled from a woman between 45 and 65 years old with Graves' hyperthyroidism. The chain recombines TRBV2 with TRBJ1-1; no clear D. CDR3 bases: TGTGCCAGCAGGAGGGACACTGAAGCTTTCTTT. Amino acids: CASRRDTEAFF.